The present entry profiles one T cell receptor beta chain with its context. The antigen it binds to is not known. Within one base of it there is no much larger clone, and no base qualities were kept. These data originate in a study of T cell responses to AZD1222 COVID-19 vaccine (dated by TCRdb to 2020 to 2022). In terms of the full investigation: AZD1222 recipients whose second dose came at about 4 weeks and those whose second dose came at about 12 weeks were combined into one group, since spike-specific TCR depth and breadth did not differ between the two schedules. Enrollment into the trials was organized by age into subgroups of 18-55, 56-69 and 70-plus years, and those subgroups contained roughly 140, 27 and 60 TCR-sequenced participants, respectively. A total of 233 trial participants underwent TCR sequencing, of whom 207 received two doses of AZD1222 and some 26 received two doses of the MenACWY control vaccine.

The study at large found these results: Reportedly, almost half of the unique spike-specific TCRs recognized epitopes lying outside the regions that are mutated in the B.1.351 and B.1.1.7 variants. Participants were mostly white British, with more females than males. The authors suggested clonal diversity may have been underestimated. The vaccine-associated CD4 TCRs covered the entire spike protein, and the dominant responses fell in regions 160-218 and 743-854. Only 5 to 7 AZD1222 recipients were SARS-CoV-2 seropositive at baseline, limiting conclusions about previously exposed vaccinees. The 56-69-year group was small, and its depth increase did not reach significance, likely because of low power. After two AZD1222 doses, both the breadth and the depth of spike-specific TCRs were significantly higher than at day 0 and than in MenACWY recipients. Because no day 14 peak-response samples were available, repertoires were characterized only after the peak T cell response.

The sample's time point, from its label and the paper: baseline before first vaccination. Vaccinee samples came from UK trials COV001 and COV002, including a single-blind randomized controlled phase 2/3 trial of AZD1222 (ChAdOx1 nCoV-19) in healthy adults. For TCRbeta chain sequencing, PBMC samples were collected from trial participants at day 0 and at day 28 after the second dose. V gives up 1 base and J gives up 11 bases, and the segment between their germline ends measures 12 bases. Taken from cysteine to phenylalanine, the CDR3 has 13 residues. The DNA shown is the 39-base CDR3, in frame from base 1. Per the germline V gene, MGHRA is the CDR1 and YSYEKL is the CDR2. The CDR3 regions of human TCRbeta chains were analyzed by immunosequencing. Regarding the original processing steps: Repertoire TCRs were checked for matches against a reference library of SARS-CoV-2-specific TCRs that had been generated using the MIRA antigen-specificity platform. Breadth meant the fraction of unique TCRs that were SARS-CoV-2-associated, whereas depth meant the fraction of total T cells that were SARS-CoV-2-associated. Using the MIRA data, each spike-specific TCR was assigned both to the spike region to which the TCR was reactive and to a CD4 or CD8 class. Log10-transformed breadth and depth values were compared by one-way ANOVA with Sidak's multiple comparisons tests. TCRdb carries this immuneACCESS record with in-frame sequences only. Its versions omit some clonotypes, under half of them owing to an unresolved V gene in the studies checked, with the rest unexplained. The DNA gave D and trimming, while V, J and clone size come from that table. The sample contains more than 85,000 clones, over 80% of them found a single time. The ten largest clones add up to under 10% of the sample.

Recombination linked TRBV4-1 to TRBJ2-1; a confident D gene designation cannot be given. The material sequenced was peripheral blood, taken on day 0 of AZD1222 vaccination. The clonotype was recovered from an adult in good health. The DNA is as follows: TGCGCCAGCAGCCAAGGGGAAAGGCGGAAGCAGTTCTTC. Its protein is CASSQGERRKQFF.